The 24 T cell receptor beta chains listed next were all sequenced from one sample in a study of blood T cell repertoires in COVID-19. Sequencing was performed with immunoSEQ multiplex PCR; in TCRdb, only in-frame clones are kept and a portion is missing. Of about 80,000 clones listed, approximately 88% are singletons. The sample was peripheral blood. These receptors originate from a woman of 80 years or more with acute or convalescent COVID-19.

V usage is TRBV19 and J usage is TRBJ2-1; 10 bases are a match to TRBD1. The CDR3 spans 13 residues. Germline V gene lookup returns CDR1 LNHDA and CDR2 SQIVND (reference sequence). After removal of 3 bases from V and 7 bases from J, the junction contained 0 bases not matched to a gene. The CDR3 DNA reads as TGTGCCAGTAGTATGGACAGGGGGAATGAGCAGTTCTTC. This gives the protein CASSMDRGNEQFF.

V and J are TRBV6-2 or TRBV6-3 and TRBJ2-7, with 9 bases fitting TRBD2. The CDR3 sequence is 15 residues long. The V gene end was trimmed by 0 bases and the J gene end by 3 bases; junction bases not matched to a gene: 3. The germline V gene has CDR1 MNHEY and CDR2 SVGEGT. As DNA, the CDR3 is TGTGCCAGCAGTTACTCGGGGACTAGCAGCTACGAGCAGTACTTC. Protein: CASSYSGTSSYEQYF.

This sequence joins TRBV5-5 and TRBJ1-1; D may be TRBD1 (6 bases). The CDR3 is 12 residues long. V was shortened by 5 bases and J by 5 bases, with 10 bases between the two germline ends. Germline-derived CDR1 and CDR2 are SGHKS and YYEKEE (reference sequence). This CDR3 is CASRYRETEAFF. CDR3 DNA: TGTGCCAGCAGATACAGGGAGACTGAAGCTTTCTTT.

The genes are TRBV9 and TRBJ1-2; 9 positions match TRBD1. Trimming cost V 3 bases and J 9 bases; bases outside gene matches: 9. The CDR3 is made up of 14 amino acids. CDR1 is SGDLS, CDR2 YYNGEE, per germline. The DNA for the CDR3 is TGTGCCAGCAGCGCGAGGGGACAGGGAGGGAGCTACACCTTC. This translates into CASSARGQGGSYTF.

Concerning this clone itself: Its ends do not fully match the called genes, so a read error is possible. This chain connects TRBV3-1 (or the pseudogene TRBV3-2) to TRBJ2-1, with D perhaps matching TRBD1 (6 bases). Germline V gene sequence: CDR1 LGHDT, CDR2 YNNKEL (reference sequence). The CDR3 covers 16 residues. The CDR3 sequence: CASSQDRTGIYNEQFF. The CDR3 DNA reads TGTGCCAGCAGCCAAGATCGAACAGGGATATACAACGAGCAGTTCTTC.

The CDR3 bases are TGTGCCAGCAGCCAGCTCACAGGGGGCGGCTACAATGAGCAGTTCTTC. Its translation: CASSQLTGGGYNEQFF. The chain links TRBV4-2 to TRBJ2-1; TRBD1 agrees at 9 bases. CDR1 LGHNA and CDR2 YNFKEQ come from the germline V gene. The CDR3 spans 16 residues. The V segment lost 3 bases and the J segment 3 bases; nucleotides outside the gene matches: 6.

This clone was counted a few times. The CDR3 DNA reads TGTGCCAGCTCGTTTACTAGACAGGGTGATGGCTACACCTTC. It yields the protein CASSFTRQGDGYTF. This sequence joins TRBV2 and TRBJ1-2; TRBD1 aligns across 7 bases. Germline values: CDR1 SNHLY, CDR2 FYNNEI. This CDR3 is 14 amino acids long. After removal of 8 bases from V and 6 bases from J, the junction contained 12 bases not matched to a gene.

V is TRBV5-1 and J is TRBJ1-3; 8 bases match TRBD1. The CDR3 contains 18 residues. Per the germline V gene, CDR1 is SGHRS and CDR2 is YFSETQ. The junction had 12 bases not matched to a gene; V was cut back by 4 bases and J by 0 bases. DNA of the CDR3: TGCGCCAGCAGCCCTTACTGGACAGGGCAAAGCTCTGGAAACACCATATATTTT. Residues: CASSPYWTGQSSGNTIYF. The full variable domain, in which reference TRBV5-1 and TRBJ1-3 provide the parts outside the CDR3, is KAGVTQTPRYLIKTRGQQVTLSCSPISGHRSVSWYQQTPGQGLQFLFEYFSETQRNKGNFPGRFSGRQFSNSRSEMNVSTLELGDSALYLCASSPYWTGQSSGNTIYFGEGSWLTVV.

CDR3 nucleotide sequence: TGTGCCAGCAGCCCGGGAGGAGGGGTCAATCAGCCCCAGCATTTT. Amino acid sequence: CASSPGGGVNQPQHF. The gene calls are TRBV5-6 and TRBJ1-5; TRBD1 is a possible D gene (5 bases). CDR3 size: 15 residues. Trimming took off 4 bases at V and 3 bases at J, with 14 bases between the two ends. In germline, CDR1 is SGHDT, CDR2 YYEEEE.

J is TRBJ1-2 and V is TRBV19; 8 bases are shared with TRBD1. The V gene's germline CDR1 is LNHDA and CDR2 SQIVND (reference sequence). This CDR3 is 14 amino acids long. The CDR3: CASSRQGNIYGYTF. CDR3 sequence (DNA): TGTGCTTCCTCAAGACAGGGGAATATCTATGGCTACACCTTC.

The chain employs TRBV11-1 and TRBJ2-1; D is possibly TRBD1 (6 bases). Trimming cost V 2 bases and J 5 bases, with 13 bases left between them. CDR1 is SGHAT and CDR2 is FQDESV in the germline V gene (reference sequence). The CDR3 is 15 amino acids. CDR3 nucleotides: TGTGCCAGCAGCTTATGGGGGCCGCGAAACAATGAGCAGTTCTTC. This sequence encodes CASSLWGPRNNEQFF.

V is TRBV18 and J is TRBJ1-1, with 7 bases identical to TRBD1. Losses at the gene ends were 3 bases for V and 2 bases for J; bases not matched to a gene: 6. Germline CDR1 KGHSH, CDR2 LQKENI. The CDR3 is 15 amino acids. CDR3 sequence reads: CASSPAGQTNTEAFF. The CDR3 coding sequence is TGTGCCAGCTCACCCGCGGGACAGACAAACACTGAAGCTTTCTTT.

This rearrangement joins TRBV4-1 to TRBJ2-2, with TRBD1 as a possible D gene (5 bases). With 0 bases removed from V and 4 bases from J, the gap between germline ends came to 12 bases. The CDR3 spans 16 residues. The germline V gene has CDR1 MGHRA and CDR2 YSYEKL. CDR3 protein: CASSQDRGIGTGELFF. Here the CDR3 DNA reads TGCGCCAGCAGCCAAGATAGGGGAATCGGCACCGGGGAGCTGTTTTTT.

CDR3 loop: CASSWGQNNEQFF. The CDR3 DNA reads as TGCGCCAGCAGCTGGGGACAGAACAATGAGCAGTTCTTC. The rearrangement links TRBV5-1 to TRBJ2-1; 7 bases are shared with TRBD1. Germline-derived CDR1 and CDR2 are SGHRS and YFSETQ. This CDR3 spans 13 amino acids. The ends lost 3 bases at V and 5 bases at J; junction bases unmatched: 2.

The chain has TRBV19 and TRBJ1-5; D gene ambiguous. The CDR3 contains 15 residues. V was shortened by 7 bases and J by 1 base, with 14 bases between the two germline ends. Germline values: CDR1 LNHDA, CDR2 SQIVND (reference sequence). The CDR3 nucleotides are TGTGCCAGTAAGGTGGCGGGGATAAGCAATCAGCCCCAGCATTTT. Translation: CASKVAGISNQPQHF.

The chain has TRBV10-3 and TRBJ2-3, with a weak D call TRBD1 (5 bases). The CDR3 sequence is 15 residues long. In germline, CDR1 is ENHRY, CDR2 SYGVKD. The V end was cut by 7 bases, the J end by 2 bases, with 16 bases between. The CDR3 is CAITKATGTTDTQYF. The CDR3 coding sequence is TGTGCCATCACCAAAGCCACAGGAACCACAGATACGCAGTATTTT.

V usage is TRBV28 and J usage is TRBJ1-5; D is unclear. There are 14 residues in the CDR3. V was pared by 3 bases and J by 4 bases, with 10 bases between. Germline V gives CDR1 MDHEN, CDR2 SYDVKM. The CDR3 bases are TGTGCCAGCAGTTTCCCGGGAGGTAATCAGCCCCAGCATTTT. This sequence encodes CASSFPGGNQPQHF.

This rearrangement joins TRBV27 to TRBJ2-7; 7 bases match TRBD2. This CDR3 contains 14 residues. Germline V gives CDR1 MNHEY, CDR2 SMNVEV (reference sequence). With 5 bases clipped from V and 4 bases from J, the junction kept 8 bases outside the gene matches. CDR3: CASSPRLAWYEQYF. In DNA form, the CDR3 reads TGTGCCAGCAGTCCACGACTAGCTTGGTACGAGCAGTACTTC.

This sequence joins TRBV19 and TRBJ1-2; D is unresolved. Germline V gene lookup returns CDR1 LNHDA and CDR2 SQIVND (reference sequence). The CDR3 is 13 residues long. V lost 5 bases to trimming and J lost 4 bases, with 11 bases between them. The chain's CDR3 is CASSPQYLYGYTF. Here the CDR3 DNA reads TGTGCCAGTAGTCCCCAGTACCTCTATGGCTACACCTTC.

The chain recombines TRBV29-1 with TRBJ2-5; no clear D gene. Trimming pared 5 bases from V and 2 bases from J, leaving 6 bases between. The CDR3 spans 11 residues. Per germline, CDR1 SQVTM and CDR2 ANQGSEA. The DNA for the CDR3 is TGCAGCGTTAGCGTACAAGAGACCCAGTACTTC. Protein sequence: CSVSVQETQYF.

This clone was detected only a few times. The rearrangement uses TRBV19 and TRBJ2-7; a possible D gene is TRBD1 (5 bases). CDR1 is LNHDA, CDR2 SQIVND, per germline (reference sequence). The CDR3 is 12 amino acids. Trimming took off 6 bases at V and 2 bases at J, with 8 bases between the two ends. The CDR3 DNA is TGTGCCAGTAGGGGGCTTACCTACGAGCAGTACTTC. Its translation: CASRGLTYEQYF.

This clone was seen a single time. This chain links TRBV5-1 with TRBJ2-7; TRBD2 aligns across 7 bases. The J segment lost 4 bases and the V segment lost 4 bases, leaving 5 bases of the junction unmatched. The CDR3 length is 13 residues. Per germline, CDR1 SGHRS and CDR2 YFSETQ. The CDR3 DNA reads as TGCGCCAGCAGCCCCGAGGGACTATACGAGCAGTACTTC. This translates into CASSPEGLYEQYF.

The V gene is TRBV19, the J gene TRBJ2-1; D might be TRBD2 (5 bases). V was pared by 3 bases and J by 5 bases, with 17 bases between. Germline CDR1 reads LNHDA; CDR2 reads SQIVND (reference sequence). The CDR3 totals 16 residues. The CDR3 DNA follows: TGTGCCAGTAGTATGCCCCTACTAGGAACAAACAATGAGCAGTTCTTC. It yields the protein CASSMPLLGTNNEQFF.

DNA of the CDR3: TGTGCCAGCAGCCCGGAGGGTGTGGGCGTGGGGAACTACAATGAGCAGTTCTTC. Protein: CASSPEGVGVGNYNEQFF. The chain couples TRBV7-3 to TRBJ2-1; D is possibly TRBD2 (6 bases). V was cut by 5 bases and J by 3 bases, with 23 bases left in between. Looked up from germline, CDR1 is SGHTA and CDR2 is FQGTGA. This CDR3 is 18 amino acids long.